This TCR beta chain is drawn from a study of blood T cells in healthy people across ages. On this clonotype itself: What it binds is unknown.

Every donor provided roughly 10 milliliters of peripheral blood. Each sample provided at least 5 micrograms of extracted total RNA. Study-wide results and limits: Conclusively comparing naive with antigen-experienced cells was impossible with unsorted PBMCs.

The CDR3 has 12 residues. Germline V gene sequence: CDR1 DFQATT, CDR2 SNEGSKA (reference sequence). Trimming shortened V by 6 bases and J by 3 bases, and 9 bases separated the two germline ends. For the second PCR, which ran for about 7 to 12 cycles, a sample-barcoded 5' primer and a J-beta primer mix were used. A 12-random-nucleotide template-switch adaptor tagged each cDNA molecule. TCRdb ran MiXCR on the 5' RACE reads and lists one entry per CDR3 protein. The table lists 800,000 to 950,000 distinct CDR3 sequences, about 34% of them singletons, with 10% to 15% in the top ten. The chain recombines TRBV20-1 with TRBJ1-3; D call uncertain. The sequencing sample was made of blood. The receptor comes from a man aged 18 to 29 in good health. The CDR3 region is CSARTVGNTIYF. In nucleotides, the CDR3 is TGCAGTGCACGGACGGTTGGAAACACCATATATTTT.